What follows are 28 T cell receptor beta chains derived from one specimen sequenced in a study of cytomegalovirus exposure and HLA in healthy donors. The PCR contained 60 Vbeta and 13 Jbeta primers. Clones were read by immunoSEQ multiplex PCR, and TCRdb kept only the in-frame ones, dropping some. Here the sample spans roughly 100,000 clones, 65% to 85% being singletons. The sample was PBMCs. These receptors came from a male donor in good health and CMV-seronegative.

This rearrangement joins TRBV11-3 to TRBJ2-1, with 7 bases matching TRBD1. This CDR3 spans 16 amino acids. CDR1 SGHNT and CDR2 YENEEA come from the germline V gene. Trimming at V came to 3 bases and at J to 6 bases, leaving 11 bases not matched to a gene. CDR3: CASSLGPTGVGNEQFF. The CDR3 coding sequence is TGTGCCAGCAGCTTGGGACCTACAGGGGTGGGCAATGAGCAGTTCTTC.

The chain has TRBV5-1 and TRBJ2-3; the match to TRBD2 covers 11 bases. The V segment lost 5 bases and the J segment 5 bases; nucleotides outside the gene matches: 7. Germline CDR1 and CDR2: SGHRS and YFSETQ. The CDR3 spans 15 residues. The CDR3 protein is CASRPSGRTVDTQYF. The CDR3 nucleotides read TGCGCCAGCAGACCTAGCGGGAGGACAGTAGATACGCAGTATTTT.

This chain connects TRBV2 to TRBJ2-3; no clear D gene. The germline V gene has CDR1 SNHLY and CDR2 FYNNEI. CDR3 length equals 16 residues. The V end lost 2 bases, the J end lost 0 bases, and 12 bases lay between the germline ends. The CDR3 here is CASSEYGSPSTDTQYF. The CDR3 DNA is TGTGCCAGCAGTGAATACGGTAGCCCAAGCACAGATACGCAGTATTTT.

The chain carries TRBV5-1 and TRBJ2-7; D perhaps matches TRBD1 (6 bases). The CDR3 is 16 residues long. Per germline, CDR1 SGHRS and CDR2 YFSETQ. Between the trimmed V and J ends, which lost 4 bases and 0 bases, there was a span of 17 bases. For the CDR3, the DNA is TGCGCCAGCAGCCAAGCCGGGACACCTCGCTCCTACGAGCAGTACTTC. This translates into CASSQAGTPRSYEQYF.

The rearrangement links TRBV27 to TRBJ2-5; TRBD2 is a possible D gene (5 bases). With the DNA end fitting TRBJ2-7 better, the J assignment may be wrong. The germline gives CDR1 MNHEY, CDR2 SMNVEV (reference sequence). The CDR3 extends over 13 amino acids. This chain's CDR3 is CATKGDNSYEQYF. For the CDR3, the DNA is TGTGCCACCAAGGGAGATAACTCCTACGAGCAGTACTTC.

This sequence joins TRBV27 and TRBJ2-6; 9 nucleotides match TRBD1. V lost 6 bases, J lost 4 bases, and 4 bases stayed unmatched. Germline CDR1 and CDR2: MNHEY and SMNVEV (reference sequence). CDR3 length: 15 amino acids. The CDR3 is CASRQGAGGANVLTF. The DNA of the CDR3 is TGTGCCAGCAGACAGGGGGCGGGCGGGGCCAACGTCCTGACTTTC.

DNA for the CDR3: TGTGCCAGCAGATCCGCGGGACAGGAAGGAGAGACCCAGTACTTC. The encoded protein is CASRSAGQEGETQYF. This chain joins TRBV6-6 and TRBJ2-5; 8 bases are a match to TRBD1. Germline V gene lookup returns CDR1 MNHNY and CDR2 SVGAGI (reference sequence). The CDR3 extends over 15 amino acids. V shed 6 bases and J 4 bases; nucleotides not matched to a gene: 10.

This clone turned up a few times. The genes are TRBV10-3 and TRBJ2-1, with D perhaps matching TRBD1 (6 bases). The CDR3 is 14 amino acids. With 6 bases removed from V and 9 bases from J, the gap between germline ends came to 18 bases. Germline CDR1 and CDR2: ENHRY and SYGVKD. The CDR3 spells CAIRTSGAIGEQFF. DNA for the CDR3: TGTGCCATCAGGACTTCAGGGGCGATTGGTGAGCAGTTCTTC.

The rearrangement uses TRBV2 and TRBJ2-1; D is possibly TRBD2 (6 bases). The CDR3 consists of 16 residues. Germline V gene sequence: CDR1 SNHLY, CDR2 FYNNEI. Deletions cut 6 bases from V and 5 bases from J, with 20 bases between. This chain's CDR3 is CASSASQTLADNEQFF. The CDR3 DNA follows: TGTGCCAGCAGCGCATCGCAGACACTAGCAGACAATGAGCAGTTCTTC.

The chain joins TRBV19 to TRBJ1-2; D is perhaps TRBD1 (5 bases). The CDR3 extends over 16 amino acids. V was clipped by 0 bases and J by 8 bases, with 19 bases between them. Germline-derived CDR1 and CDR2 are LNHDA and SQIVND (reference sequence). The CDR3 region is CASSIDPQGGFYGYTF. For the CDR3, the DNA is TGTGCCAGTAGTATAGACCCCCAGGGAGGGTTTTACGGCTACACCTTC.

The gene calls are TRBV15 and TRBJ2-1, with 9 bases that match TRBD2. CDR1 LNHNV and CDR2 YYDKDF come from the germline V gene (reference sequence). The CDR3 contains 15 residues. V lost 0 bases and J lost 9; bases outside the gene matches: 6. CDR3 in DNA: TGTGCCACCAGCAGAGATTTGGAAGCGGGGGGTGAGCAGTTCTTC. Protein product: CATSRDLEAGGEQFF. The complete variable domain, with remaining parts taken from reference TRBV15 and TRBJ2-1, reads DAMVIQNPRYQVTQFGKPVTLSCSQTLNHNVMYWYQQKSSQAPKLLFHYYDKDFNNEADTPDNFQSRRPNTSFCFLDIRSPGLGDTAMYLCATSRDLEAGGEQFFGPGTRLTVL.

DNA of the CDR3: TGTGCCAGTTCGGACAGGGGGCGTCAGCCCCAGCATTTT. Protein product: CASSDRGRQPQHF. This chain connects TRBV19 to TRBJ1-5; 11 positions match TRBD1. The CDR3 totals 13 residues. V shed 8 bases and J 6 bases; nucleotides not matched to a gene: 3. Germline V CDR1 and CDR2: LNHDA, SQIVND (reference sequence).

This chain joins TRBV5-1 and TRBJ2-5, with 9 bases matching TRBD1. The CDR3 runs 16 residues. CDR1 and CDR2 (germline): SGHRS, YFSETQ. Germline trimming cut 1 base from V and 1 base from J; bases unmatched to any gene: 5. CDR3 region: CASSLLGQGGQETQYF. In DNA, the CDR3 is TGCGCCAGCAGCTTGTTGGGACAGGGAGGCCAAGAGACCCAGTACTTC.

The CDR3 region is CASRASGKQGDEQFF. The CDR3 nucleotides are TGTGCCAGTAGGGCTAGCGGTAAACAGGGGGATGAGCAGTTCTTC. The chain carries TRBV19 and TRBJ2-1, with TRBD1 as a possible D gene (8 bases). This CDR3 is built from 15 residues. V lost 6 bases and J 8 bases, leaving 20 bases between the germline ends. Germline assignment: CDR1 LNHDA and CDR2 SQIVND (reference sequence).

The chain employs TRBV30 and TRBJ1-3; D is possibly TRBD1 (6 bases). Germline V lookup: CDR1 GTSNPN, CDR2 SVGIG (reference sequence). The CDR3 length is 15 residues. V was clipped by 2 bases and J by 4 bases, with 15 bases between them. CDR3 amino acids: CAWSRTGNGGNTIYF. CDR3 coding DNA: TGTGCCTGGAGTCGCACAGGGAACGGCGGAAACACCATATATTTT.

This clone was detected only once. The J gene is TRBJ2-5, the V gene TRBV7-3; D gene uncertain. The CDR3 covers 13 residues. The germline V gene encodes CDR1 SGHTA and CDR2 FQGTGA. Trimming shortened V by 2 bases and J by 0 bases, and 4 bases separated the two germline ends. CDR3 sequence reads: CASSLGHQETQYF. The DNA of the CDR3 is TGTGCCAGCAGCTTAGGCCACCAAGAGACCCAGTACTTC.

The chain has TRBV7-2 and TRBJ2-7; possibly TRBD1 for D (6 bases). This CDR3 region has 15 residues. Germline V gene data show CDR1 as SGHTA and CDR2 as FQGNSA. V lost 4 bases to trimming and J lost 2 bases, with 15 bases between them. The CDR3 bases are TGTGCCAGCAGCTGGGGGCGGGTAGAGACCTACGAGCAGTACTTC. This codes for CASSWGRVETYEQYF. The full variable domain, completed using reference TRBV7-2 and TRBJ2-7, is GAGVSQSPSNKVTEKGKDVELRCDPISGHTALYWYRQSLGQGLEFLIYFQGNSAPDKSGLPSDRFSAERTGGSVSTLTIQRTQQEDSAVYLCASSWGRVETYEQYFGPGTRLTVT.

This clone was detected only once. At one end, the junction sequence differs from germline, possibly due to a read error. The chain has TRBV11-2 and TRBJ1-1; D might be TRBD1 (6 bases). The CDR3 is 12 amino acids. Germline values: CDR1 SGHAT, CDR2 FQNNGV. The CDR3: CASSLERGKSIF. The CDR3 coding sequence is TGTGCCAGCAGCTTAGAAAGGGGGAAGTCGATCTTT.

This clone was observed a few times. J is TRBJ2-5 and V is TRBV7-3; 7 bases line up with TRBD1. The trim removed 4 bases at V and 4 bases at J, leaving 6 bases unmatched. There are 14 residues in the CDR3. Germline assignment: CDR1 SGHTA and CDR2 FQGTGA. This chain's CDR3 is CASSSTGDAETQYF. The DNA for the CDR3 is TGTGCCAGCAGCTCCACAGGGGACGCAGAGACCCAGTACTTC.

The table lists this clone with a count of one. The gene calls are TRBV6-6 and TRBJ2-1; D is unclear. This CDR3 spans 14 amino acids. The V gene lost 0 bases and the J gene lost 6 bases, with 9 bases spanning the gap. Germline CDR1 MNHNY, CDR2 SVGAGI (reference sequence). The CDR3 bases are TGTGCCAGCAGTTACTCGGTCTATGCCAATGAGCAGTTCTTC. Its protein is CASSYSVYANEQFF.

This clone appeared once. The chain recombines TRBV27 with TRBJ1-5, with unresolved D. Deletions cut 4 bases from V and 0 bases from J, with 4 bases between. The CDR3 length is 13 residues. Germline V lookup: CDR1 MNHEY, CDR2 SMNVEV (reference sequence). CDR3 bases: TGTGCCAGCAGTTATAGTAGCAATCAGCCCCAGCATTTT. This sequence encodes CASSYSSNQPQHF.

This clone was picked up one time. The V call is TRBV27, the J call TRBJ1-2; 7 bases map to TRBD1. V lost 3 bases, J lost 6 bases, and 13 bases stayed unmatched. CDR3 length equals 16 residues. Germline CDR1 MNHEY, CDR2 SMNVEV (reference sequence). CDR3 residues: CASSFLQGLGANGYTF. The CDR3 region has the DNA TGTGCCAGCAGTTTCCTACAGGGGCTAGGGGCCAATGGCTACACCTTC.

This chain links TRBV18 with TRBJ2-4, with D possibly TRBD2 on 6 matching bases. The CDR3 loop spans 16 amino acids. Germline V gives CDR1 KGHSH, CDR2 LQKENI. Trimming removed 3 bases from V and 7 bases from J, with 19 bases in between. The CDR3 nucleotides read TGTGCCAGCTCACCGACTTATAGCGTTGGGGGGAACATTCAGTACTTC. This translates into CASSPTYSVGGNIQYF.

The V call is TRBV6-4, the J call TRBJ2-2, with D maybe TRBD2 (6 bases). Germline CDR1 reads MRHNA; CDR2 reads SNTAGT. The CDR3 is 14 residues long. The ends were cut back, 2 bases at V and 6 bases at J, with 10 bases in the middle. For the CDR3, the DNA is TGTGCCAGCAGTGACCTTAGCGGCCCCGGGGAGCTGTTTTTT. Protein product: CASSDLSGPGELFF.

This CDR3 reads CATSRDLAGGRDTQYF. In nucleotides, the CDR3 is TGTGCCACCAGCAGAGATTTAGCGGGAGGGAGAGATACGCAGTATTTT. The rearrangement links TRBV15 to TRBJ2-3; TRBD2 matches 11 bases. The CDR3 runs 16 residues. Losses at the gene ends were 0 bases for V and 5 bases for J; bases not matched to a gene: 4. Per germline, CDR1 LNHNV and CDR2 YYDKDF (reference sequence).

This chain joins TRBV9 and TRBJ2-3; D uncertain. The CDR3 totals 14 residues. The V gene's germline CDR1 is SGDLS and CDR2 YYNGEE. Trimming took off 0 bases at V and 2 bases at J, with 7 bases between the two ends. The chain's CDR3 is CASSVDIDTDTQYF. The CDR3, as DNA: TGTGCCAGCAGCGTAGATATAGACACAGATACGCAGTATTTT.

The chain is built from TRBV11-1 and TRBJ2-3; 14 nucleotides line up with TRBD2. With V trimmed by 5 bases and J by 4 bases, 2 bases remained unmatched. CDR3 length equals 15 residues. The V gene's germline CDR1 is SGHAT and CDR2 FQDESV (reference sequence). The CDR3 bases are TGTGCCAGCAGCCGACTAGCGGGAGGGTCAGATACGCAGTATTTT. It codes for CASSRLAGGSDTQYF. Filled out from reference TRBV11-1 and TRBJ2-3, the complete variable domain reads EAEVAQSPRYKITEKSQAVAFWCDPISGHATLYWYRQILGQGPELLVQFQDESVVDDSQLPKDRFSAERLKGVDSTLKIQPAELGDSAMYLCASSRLAGGSDTQYFGPGTRLTVL.

The genes are TRBV29-1 and TRBJ1-1; weak D call: TRBD1 (6 bases). The V and J ends lost 8 bases and 4 bases respectively, with 17 bases between them. This CDR3 is 13 amino acids long. The germline V gene has CDR1 SQVTM and CDR2 ANQGSEA. The CDR3 loop is CSTIKGGGTEAFF. The CDR3 DNA is TGCAGCACCATTAAAGGGGGTGGCACTGAAGCTTTCTTT.